The text below deals with one T cell receptor beta chain. PCR or immunohistochemistry showed mismatch repair deficiency in every enrolled patient. The sample originates from a study of PD-1 blockade in mismatch repair-deficient tumors. Repertoires were generated with immunoSEQ multiplex PCR, while TCRdb's copy carries only in-frame clones and drops some. The table includes some 17,000 clones, nearly 85% detected once. The input for sequencing was PBMCs, taken approximately 22 weeks after starting pembrolizumab. The receptor's source is an adult with mismatch repair-deficient cancer.

In DNA form, the CDR3 reads TGCGCCAGCAGCCAAGAGGGAGGATGGGGTGAGCAGTTCTTC. Translation gives CASSQEGGWGEQFF. This chain joins TRBV4-1 and TRBJ2-1; tentative D call: TRBD2 (6 bases). Germline V gene data show CDR1 as MGHRA and CDR2 as YSYEKL. The CDR3 is 14 amino acids. V lost 0 bases and J lost 9, with 12 bases in between.